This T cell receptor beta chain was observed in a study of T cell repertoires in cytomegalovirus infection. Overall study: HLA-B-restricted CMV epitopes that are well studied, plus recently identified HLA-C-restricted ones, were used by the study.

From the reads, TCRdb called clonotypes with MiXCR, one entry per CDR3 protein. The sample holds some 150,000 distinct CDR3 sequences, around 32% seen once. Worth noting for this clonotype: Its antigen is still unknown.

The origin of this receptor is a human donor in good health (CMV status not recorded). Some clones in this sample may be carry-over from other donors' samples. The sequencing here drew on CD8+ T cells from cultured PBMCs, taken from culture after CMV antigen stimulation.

In DNA, the CDR3 is TGCGCCAGCAGCCAAGAAAGACAATTGGAGACCCAGTACTTC. Translating gives CASSQERQLETQYF. This chain connects TRBV4-1 to TRBJ2-5, with no clear D. The ends were cut back, 0 bases at V and 5 bases at J, with 10 bases in the middle. The CDR3 spans 14 residues. The germline V gene encodes CDR1 MGHRA and CDR2 YSYEKL.